This is a list of T cell receptor beta chains from one sample in a study of blood T cell repertoires in COVID-19. TCRdb's copy holds only in-frame clones and misses some; the assay was immunoSEQ multiplex PCR. There are about 90,000 clones in the sample; more than 70% occur only once, and 17% lies in the top ten. Sample: peripheral blood. The receptors shown here come from a human donor in a cohort sampled during active COVID-19. CDR3s include the opening cysteine and the closing phenylalanine or tryptophan. Some rows have no size entry. The others give once, few or many, or a class for an expanded clone.

>TRBJ2-7|TRBV3-1/TRBV3-2|NA
CASSRSGGNSYEQYF
>TRBJ2-2|TRBV7-7|once
CASSSHPNNRDLYITGELFF
>TRBJ2-3|TRBV5-4|NA
CASSLRLGDSDTQYF
>TRBJ1-5|TRBV7-2|NA
CASSSPRVGQPQHF
>TRBJ1-2|TRBV6-1|NA
CASSETTGANYGYTF
>TRBJ1-5|TRBV3-1/TRBV3-2|once
CASSQGQLSNQPQHF
>TRBJ2-2|TRBV7-3|NA
CASSSGTSTGELFF
>TRBJ1-2|TRBV2|NA
CASSENRVLSNYGYTF
>TRBJ1-2|TRBV12-3/TRBV12-4|NA
CASSPTAPGYTF
>TRBJ2-2|TRBV9|NA
CASSVEGRNTGELFF
>TRBJ2-1|TRBV3-1/TRBV3-2|NA
CASSQVGRNNEQFF
>TRBJ2-1|TRBV19|NA
CASSITDYNEQFF
>TRBJ2-5|TRBV7-2|NA
CASSLTPQETQYF
>TRBJ1-6|TRBV5-5|NA
CASSNGPSGNSPLHF
>TRBJ2-5|TRBV7-3|once
CASSPERRETQYF
>TRBJ1-2|TRBV27|once
CATRGGQGAHGYGYTF
>TRBJ1-2|TRBV28|NA
CASTDSLYGYTF
>TRBJ2-3|TRBV11-2|NA
CASSPGTVTDTQYF
>TRBJ1-4|TRBV4-1|once
CATRGSSVEKLFF
>TRBJ1-2|TRBV7-9|NA
CASSFTQGAPNYGYTF
>TRBJ1-1|TRBV7-3|NA
CASREPGQGEAFF
>TRBJ2-5|TRBV18|NA
CASSPPPGQAQETQYF
>TRBJ1-1|TRBV2|NA
CASRSGATEAFF
>TRBJ2-7|TRBV2|NA
CASSVIGTATYEQYF
>TRBJ2-3|TRBV5-1|NA
CASSLLQGPDTQYF
>TRBJ2-3|TRBV6-2/TRBV6-3|NA
CASSYSIPGGGDTQYF
>TRBJ2-3|TRBV5-1|NA
CASSLDSVSADTQYF
>TRBJ1-2|TRBV7-3|NA
CASSPSVQDYGYTF
>TRBJ1-1|TRBV21-1|NA
CASSKIRTGGRSRFMNTEAFF
>TRBJ1-1|TRBV6-5|NA
CASSQGAGSGAFF
>TRBJ1-1|TRBV19|NA
CASRSGVLNTEAFF
>TRBJ2-2|TRBV19|NA
CASSASGGGTGELFF
>TRBJ1-2|TRBV4-3|NA
CASSQAGNGYTF